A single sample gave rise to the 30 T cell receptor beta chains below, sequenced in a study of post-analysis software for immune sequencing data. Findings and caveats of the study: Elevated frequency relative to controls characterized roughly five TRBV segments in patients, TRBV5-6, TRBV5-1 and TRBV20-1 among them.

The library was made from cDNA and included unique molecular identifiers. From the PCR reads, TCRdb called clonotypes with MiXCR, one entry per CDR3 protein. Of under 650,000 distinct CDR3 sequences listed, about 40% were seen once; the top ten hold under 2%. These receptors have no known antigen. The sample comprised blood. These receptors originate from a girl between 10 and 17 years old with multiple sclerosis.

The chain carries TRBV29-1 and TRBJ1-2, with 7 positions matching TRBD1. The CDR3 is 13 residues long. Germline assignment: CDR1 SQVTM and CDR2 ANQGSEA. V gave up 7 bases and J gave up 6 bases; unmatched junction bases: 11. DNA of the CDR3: TGCAGCGCCCAGGGGGGCCTCGCGGATGGCTACACCTTC. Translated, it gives CSAQGGLADGYTF.

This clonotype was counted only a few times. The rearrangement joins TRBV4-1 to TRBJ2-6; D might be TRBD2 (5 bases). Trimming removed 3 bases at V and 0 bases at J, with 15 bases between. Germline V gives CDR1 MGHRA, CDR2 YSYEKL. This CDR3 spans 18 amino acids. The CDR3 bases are TGCGCCAGCAGCCAGCAACGGGGTAGGTCCTCTGGGGCCAACGTCCTGACTTTC. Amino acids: CASSQQRGRSSGANVLTF.

The CDR3 DNA reads TGCGCCAGCGGTCCCTTTCCCGGGACACTTAACACTGAAGCTTTCTTT. This translates into CASGPFPGTLNTEAFF. V is TRBV5-1 and J is TRBJ1-1; TRBD1 might be the D (6 bases). Trimming removed 7 bases from V and 2 bases from J, with 21 bases in between. The CDR3 spans 16 residues. Germline assignment: CDR1 SGHRS and CDR2 YFSETQ.

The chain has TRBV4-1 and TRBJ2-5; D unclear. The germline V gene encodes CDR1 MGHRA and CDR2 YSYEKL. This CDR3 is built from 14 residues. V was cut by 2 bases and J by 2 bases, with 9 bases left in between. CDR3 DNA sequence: TGCGCCAGCAGCCAACATCGGGCGCAAGAGACCCAGTACTTC. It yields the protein CASSQHRAQETQYF.

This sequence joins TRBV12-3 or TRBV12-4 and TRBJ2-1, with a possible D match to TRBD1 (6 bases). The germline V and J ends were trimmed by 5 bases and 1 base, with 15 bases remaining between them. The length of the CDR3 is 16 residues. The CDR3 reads CASSIRQALSYNEQFF. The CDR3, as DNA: TGTGCCAGCAGTATCCGACAGGCATTATCCTACAATGAGCAGTTCTTC.

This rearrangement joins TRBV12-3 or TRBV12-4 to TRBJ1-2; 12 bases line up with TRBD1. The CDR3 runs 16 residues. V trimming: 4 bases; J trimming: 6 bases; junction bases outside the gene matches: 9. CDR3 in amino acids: CASSSSGQGADHGYTF. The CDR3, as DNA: TGTGCCAGCAGTTCATCGGGACAGGGGGCGGACCATGGCTACACCTTC.

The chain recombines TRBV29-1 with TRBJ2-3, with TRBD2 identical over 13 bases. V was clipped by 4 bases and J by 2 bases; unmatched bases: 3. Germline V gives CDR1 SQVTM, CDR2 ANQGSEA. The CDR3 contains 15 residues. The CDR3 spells CSVAGLAGDTDTQYF. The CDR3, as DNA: TGCAGCGTTGCAGGACTAGCGGGAGACACAGATACGCAGTATTTT.

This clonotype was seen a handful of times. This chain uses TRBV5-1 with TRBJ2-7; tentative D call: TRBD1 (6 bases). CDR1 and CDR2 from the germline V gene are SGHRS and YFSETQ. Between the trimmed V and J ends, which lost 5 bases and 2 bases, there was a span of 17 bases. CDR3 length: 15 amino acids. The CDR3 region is CASRGQQGGAYEQYF. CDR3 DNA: TGCGCCAGCAGGGGACAACAGGGTGGGGCCTACGAGCAGTACTTC.

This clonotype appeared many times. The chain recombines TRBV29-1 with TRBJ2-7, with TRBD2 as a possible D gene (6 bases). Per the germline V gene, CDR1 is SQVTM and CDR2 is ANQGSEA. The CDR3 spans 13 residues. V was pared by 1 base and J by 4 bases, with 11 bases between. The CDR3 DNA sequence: TGCAGCGTTGAAGGGTTCGGGGGTTACGAGCAGTACTTC. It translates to CSVEGFGGYEQYF.

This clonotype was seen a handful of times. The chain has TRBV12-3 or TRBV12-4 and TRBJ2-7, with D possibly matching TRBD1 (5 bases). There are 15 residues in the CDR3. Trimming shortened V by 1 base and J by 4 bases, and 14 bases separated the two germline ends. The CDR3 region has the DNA TGTGCCAGCAGTTTAGGTCGACAGTTCGCATACGAGCAGTACTTC. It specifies CASSLGRQFAYEQYF.

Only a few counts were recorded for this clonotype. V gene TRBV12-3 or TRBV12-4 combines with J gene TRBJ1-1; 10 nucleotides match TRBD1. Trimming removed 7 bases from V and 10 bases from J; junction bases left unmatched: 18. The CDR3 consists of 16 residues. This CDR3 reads CASTGTGEGLFPRAFF. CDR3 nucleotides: TGTGCCAGCACCGGGACAGGGGAGGGACTTTTTCCGCGAGCTTTCTTT.

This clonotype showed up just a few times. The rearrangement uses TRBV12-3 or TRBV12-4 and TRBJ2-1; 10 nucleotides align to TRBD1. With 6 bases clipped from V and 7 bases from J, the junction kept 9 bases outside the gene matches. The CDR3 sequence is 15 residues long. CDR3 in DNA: TGTGCCAGCAGCCCGGGACAGGGGATAGGAAATGAGCAGTTCTTC. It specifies CASSPGQGIGNEQFF.

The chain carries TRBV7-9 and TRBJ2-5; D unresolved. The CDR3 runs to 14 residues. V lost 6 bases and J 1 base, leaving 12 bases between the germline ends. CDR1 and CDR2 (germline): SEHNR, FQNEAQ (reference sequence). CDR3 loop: CASRSTSSQETQYF. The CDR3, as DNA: TGTGCCAGCAGGTCAACAAGCTCCCAAGAGACCCAGTACTTC.

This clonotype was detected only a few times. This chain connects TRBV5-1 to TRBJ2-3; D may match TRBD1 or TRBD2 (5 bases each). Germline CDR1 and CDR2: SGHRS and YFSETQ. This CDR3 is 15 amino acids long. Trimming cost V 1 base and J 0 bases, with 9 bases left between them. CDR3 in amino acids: CASSLRQRSTDTQYF. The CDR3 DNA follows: TGCGCCAGCAGCTTGCGACAGCGGAGCACAGATACGCAGTATTTT.

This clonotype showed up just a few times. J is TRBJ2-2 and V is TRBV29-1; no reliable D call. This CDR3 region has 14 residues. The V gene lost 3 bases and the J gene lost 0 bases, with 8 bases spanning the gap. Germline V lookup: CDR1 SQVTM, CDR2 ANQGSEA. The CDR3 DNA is TGCAGCGTTGACAGACACACGAACACCGGGGAGCTGTTTTTT. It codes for CSVDRHTNTGELFF.

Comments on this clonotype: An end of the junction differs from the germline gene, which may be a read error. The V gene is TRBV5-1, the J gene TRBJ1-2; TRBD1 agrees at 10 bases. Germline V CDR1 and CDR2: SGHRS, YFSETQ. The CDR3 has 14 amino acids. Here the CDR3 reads CASSWTGGNHGYTF. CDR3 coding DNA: TGCGCCAGCAGCTGGACAGGGGGTAACCATGGCTACACCTTC.

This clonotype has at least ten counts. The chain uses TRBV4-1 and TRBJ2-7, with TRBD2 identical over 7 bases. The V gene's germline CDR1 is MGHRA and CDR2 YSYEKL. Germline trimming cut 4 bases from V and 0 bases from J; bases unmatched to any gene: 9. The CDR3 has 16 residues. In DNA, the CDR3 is TGCGCCAGCAGCCCCGAAGTCAGCGGGACCTCCTACGAGCAGTACTTC. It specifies CASSPEVSGTSYEQYF.

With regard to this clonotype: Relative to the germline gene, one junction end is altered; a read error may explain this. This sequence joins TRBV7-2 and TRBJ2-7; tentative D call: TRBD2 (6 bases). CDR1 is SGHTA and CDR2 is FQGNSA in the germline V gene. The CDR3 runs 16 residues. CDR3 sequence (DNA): TGTGCCAGCAGCTCGGGGGATGGTAGCGGTTTGTACGAGCGGTACTTC. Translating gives CASSSGDGSGLYERYF.

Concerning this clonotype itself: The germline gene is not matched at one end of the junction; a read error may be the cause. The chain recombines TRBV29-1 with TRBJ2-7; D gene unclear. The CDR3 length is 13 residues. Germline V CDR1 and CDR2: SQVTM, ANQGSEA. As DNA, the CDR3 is TGCAGCGTCGAAGGCGGATCCCCCTACGAGCAGTACTTC. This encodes CSVEGGSPYEQYF.

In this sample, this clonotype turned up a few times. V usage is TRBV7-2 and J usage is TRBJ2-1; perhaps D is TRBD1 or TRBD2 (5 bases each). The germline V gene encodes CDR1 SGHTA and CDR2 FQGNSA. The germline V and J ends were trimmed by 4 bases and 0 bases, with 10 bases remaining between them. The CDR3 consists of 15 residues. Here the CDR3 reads CASSSTGTSYNEQFF. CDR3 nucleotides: TGTGCCAGCAGCTCAACGGGGACCTCCTACAATGAGCAGTTCTTC.

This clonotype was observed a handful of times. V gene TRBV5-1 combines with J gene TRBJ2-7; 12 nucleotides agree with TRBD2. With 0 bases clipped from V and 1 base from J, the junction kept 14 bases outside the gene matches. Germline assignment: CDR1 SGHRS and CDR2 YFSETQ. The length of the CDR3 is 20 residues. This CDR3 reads CASSLEQTSGRRAGSYEQYF. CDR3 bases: TGCGCCAGCAGCTTGGAGCAGACTAGCGGGAGAAGAGCGGGGTCCTACGAGCAGTACTTC.

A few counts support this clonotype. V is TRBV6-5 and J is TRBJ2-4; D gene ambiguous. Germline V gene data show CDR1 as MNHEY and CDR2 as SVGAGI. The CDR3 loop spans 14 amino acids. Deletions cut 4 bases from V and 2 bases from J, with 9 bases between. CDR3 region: CASSSRASKNIQYF. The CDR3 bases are TGTGCCAGCAGTTCACGAGCATCCAAAAACATTCAGTACTTC.

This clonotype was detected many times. DNA for the CDR3: TGCAGCGTTGGGGGACAGGGGGCCTACGAGCAGTACTTC. It translates to CSVGGQGAYEQYF. The V and J genes are TRBV29-1 and TRBJ2-7; 11 bases line up with TRBD1. Germline-derived CDR1 and CDR2 are SQVTM and ANQGSEA. This CDR3 has 13 residues. V was clipped by 4 bases and J by 2 bases; unmatched bases: 1.

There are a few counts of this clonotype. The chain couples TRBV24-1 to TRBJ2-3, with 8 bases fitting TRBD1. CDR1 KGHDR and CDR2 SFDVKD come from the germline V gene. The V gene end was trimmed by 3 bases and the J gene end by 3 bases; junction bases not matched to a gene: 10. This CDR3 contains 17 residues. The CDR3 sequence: CATSDPGGQGTTDTQYF. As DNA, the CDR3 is TGTGCCACCAGTGATCCCGGCGGACAGGGAACAACAGATACGCAGTATTTT.

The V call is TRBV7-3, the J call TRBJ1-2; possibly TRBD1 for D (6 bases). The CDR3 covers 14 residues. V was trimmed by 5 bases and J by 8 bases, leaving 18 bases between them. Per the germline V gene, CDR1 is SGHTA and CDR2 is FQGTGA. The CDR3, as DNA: TGTGCCAGCAGCCCAAGTCCCAGGGGATCCGGCTACACCTTC. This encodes CASSPSPRGSGYTF. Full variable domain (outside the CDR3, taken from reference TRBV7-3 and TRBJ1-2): GAGVSQTPSNKVTEKGKYVELRCDPISGHTALYWYRQSLGQGPEFLIYFQGTGAADDSGLPNDRFFAVRPEGSVSTLKIQRTERGDSAVYLCASSPSPRGSGYTFGSGTRLTVV.

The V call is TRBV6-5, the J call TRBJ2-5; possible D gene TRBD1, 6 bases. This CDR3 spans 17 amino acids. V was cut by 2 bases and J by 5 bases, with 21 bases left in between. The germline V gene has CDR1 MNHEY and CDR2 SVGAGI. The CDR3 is CASSYGSKGEGLETQYF. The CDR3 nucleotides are TGTGCCAGCAGTTACGGGTCGAAGGGGGAAGGTTTGGAGACCCAGTACTTC.

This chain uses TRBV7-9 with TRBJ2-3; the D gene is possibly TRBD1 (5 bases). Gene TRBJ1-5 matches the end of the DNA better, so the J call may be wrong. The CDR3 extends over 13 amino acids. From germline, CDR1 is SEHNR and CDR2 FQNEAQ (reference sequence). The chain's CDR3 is CASRPRETDTQHF. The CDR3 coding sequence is TGTGCCAGCAGGCCTCGCGAGACAGATACGCAGCATTTT.

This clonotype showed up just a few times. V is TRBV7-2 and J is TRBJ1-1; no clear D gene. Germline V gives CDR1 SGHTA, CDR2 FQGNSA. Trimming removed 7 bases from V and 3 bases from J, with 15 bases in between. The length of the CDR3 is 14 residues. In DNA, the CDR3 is TGTGCCAGCATGGAGGAGCCGGTTGACACTGAAGCTTTCTTT. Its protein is CASMEEPVDTEAFF.

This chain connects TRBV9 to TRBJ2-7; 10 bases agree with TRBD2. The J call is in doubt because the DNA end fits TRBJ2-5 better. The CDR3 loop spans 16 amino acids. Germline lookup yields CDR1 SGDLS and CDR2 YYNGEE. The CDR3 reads CASSLLAGTLRETQYF. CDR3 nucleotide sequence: TGTGCCAGCAGCTTACTAGCGGGGACACTACGAGAGACCCAGTACTTC.

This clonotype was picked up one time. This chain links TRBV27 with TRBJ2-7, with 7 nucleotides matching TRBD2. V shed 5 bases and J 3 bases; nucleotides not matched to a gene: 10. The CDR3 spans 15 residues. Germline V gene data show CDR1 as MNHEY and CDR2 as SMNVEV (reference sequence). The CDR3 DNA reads TGTGCCAGCAGTCCGAAGGCCAGCGGGATCTACGAGCAGTACTTC. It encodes CASSPKASGIYEQYF.